These T cell receptor beta chains were read from a single sample in a study of T cells in localized non-small cell lung cancer. Sequencing used immunoSEQ multiplex PCR; TCRdb keeps in-frame clones, though not all of them. Of 100,000 to 150,000 clones listed, roughly 90% are singletons. Here the sequenced sample was peripheral blood, taken before any cancer treatment. The source is a female donor aged 60 or older with stage I lung adenocarcinoma. CDR3s include the opening cysteine and the closing phenylalanine or tryptophan. The D gene is left open where the match is weak. Some rows mark clone size as missing; the rest say once, few, many or name a class of expanded clone.

clone size: .
J gene: TRBJ1-2
V gene: TRBV2
D gene: TRBD1
CDR3 protein: CASSEADRFYGYTF
CDR3 DNA: TGTGCCAGCAGTGAAGCGGACAGGTTTTATGGCTACACCTTC

clone size: .
J gene: TRBJ2-5
V gene: TRBV28
D gene: .
CDR3 protein: CASTPPRGFQETQYF
CDR3 DNA: TGTGCCAGCACCCCCCCTAGAGGATTCCAAGAGACCCAGTACTTC

clone size: .
J gene: TRBJ2-1
V gene: TRBV6-1
D gene: TRBD2
CDR3 protein: CASSGASGSWSYNEQFF
CDR3 DNA: TGTGCCAGCAGTGGGGCTAGCGGGAGTTGGTCCTACAATGAGCAGTTCTTC

clone size: .
J gene: TRBJ2-2
V gene: TRBV7-9
D gene: .
CDR3 protein: CASRPRGPNTGELFF
CDR3 DNA: TGTGCCAGCAGACCCAGGGGCCCGAACACCGGGGAGCTGTTTTTT

clone size: .
J gene: TRBJ2-2
V gene: TRBV4-2
D gene: .
CDR3 protein: CASSPAGGAVTGELFF
CDR3 DNA: TGTGCCAGCAGCCCAGCTGGTGGGGCGGTCACCGGGGAGCTGTTTTTT

clone size: .
J gene: TRBJ1-1
V gene: TRBV28
D gene: .
CDR3 protein: CASSPIPAGNTEAFF
CDR3 DNA: TGTGCCAGCAGCCCTATACCCGCCGGGAACACTGAAGCTTTCTTT

clone size: .
J gene: TRBJ2-3
V gene: TRBV5-4
D gene: .
CDR3 protein: CASRWGGTSTDTQYF
CDR3 DNA: TGTGCCAGCAGGTGGGGCGGGACTAGCACAGATACGCAGTATTTT

clone size: .
J gene: TRBJ2-7
V gene: TRBV4-1
D gene: TRBD2
CDR3 protein: CASSQDHSGGRDEQYF
CDR3 DNA: TGCGCCAGCAGCCAAGATCATTCGGGGGGGAGAGACGAGCAGTACTTC

clone size: few
J gene: TRBJ2-2
V gene: TRBV28
D gene: .
CDR3 protein: CASSYPGELFF
CDR3 DNA: TGTGCCAGCAGTTACCCTGGGGAGCTGTTTTTT

clone size: few
J gene: TRBJ1-5
V gene: TRBV4-1
D gene: .
CDR3 protein: CASSQDGRNQPQHF
CDR3 DNA: TGCGCCAGCAGCCAAGATGGGCGCAATCAGCCCCAGCATTTT

clone size: .
J gene: TRBJ1-1
V gene: TRBV29-1
D gene: .
CDR3 protein: CSVFQSLGSNTEAFF
CDR3 DNA: TGCAGCGTTTTCCAATCGCTGGGCTCTAACACTGAAGCTTTCTTT

clone size: .
J gene: TRBJ2-3
V gene: TRBV5-1
D gene: TRBD2
CDR3 protein: CASSRGGGNGDTQYF
CDR3 DNA: TGCGCCAGCAGCCGGGGGGGCGGCAATGGAGATACGCAGTATTTT

clone size: .
J gene: TRBJ1-2
V gene: TRBV19
D gene: TRBD1
CDR3 protein: CASSTTGGLVYTF
CDR3 DNA: TGTGCCAGTAGTACAACAGGGGGCCTGGTCTACACCTTC

clone size: .
J gene: TRBJ2-6
V gene: TRBV6-5
D gene: TRBD2
CDR3 protein: CASSYTSGSGANVLTF
CDR3 DNA: TGTGCCAGCAGTTACACTAGCGGGTCTGGGGCCAACGTCCTGACTTTC

clone size: .
J gene: TRBJ2-6
V gene: TRBV6-1
D gene: .
CDR3 protein: CASSVERNSGANVLTF
CDR3 DNA: TGTGCCAGCAGTGTTGAGCGGAACTCTGGGGCCAACGTCCTGACTTTC

clone size: .
J gene: TRBJ2-5
V gene: TRBV7-6
D gene: .
CDR3 protein: CASSLLGDLPGETQYF
CDR3 DNA: TGTGCCAGCAGCTTACTTGGGGACCTCCCTGGGGAGACCCAGTACTTC

clone size: .
J gene: TRBJ2-2
V gene: TRBV4-2
D gene: TRBD1
CDR3 protein: CASLDRGNTGELFF
CDR3 DNA: TGTGCCAGCCTAGACAGGGGAAACACCGGGGAGCTGTTTTTT

clone size: .
J gene: TRBJ2-5
V gene: TRBV19
D gene: .
CDR3 protein: CASSTPTGPEETQYF
CDR3 DNA: TGTGCCAGTAGTACCCCGACAGGCCCGGAGGAGACCCAGTACTTC

clone size: .
J gene: TRBJ2-7
V gene: TRBV4-2
D gene: TRBD2
CDR3 protein: CASSQDLPSGIPYEQYF
CDR3 DNA: TGTGCCAGCAGCCAAGATCTCCCTAGCGGGATCCCCTACGAGCAGTACTTC

clone size: .
J gene: TRBJ2-7
V gene: TRBV5-4
D gene: .
CDR3 protein: CASSFGGNAYEQYF
CDR3 DNA: TGTGCCAGCAGCTTTGGGGGGAACGCCTACGAGCAGTACTTC